These T cell receptor beta chains were read from a single sample in a study of technical replicates of blood from several donors. Using immunoSEQ multiplex PCR, the repertoire was profiled, and TCRdb retains in-frame clones only, with some absent. The sample records about 84,000 clones, less than 98% being singletons. The sample consisted of T cells isolated from PBMCs. All receptors come from a human donor in good health. Each CDR3 is given with its conserved first and last residue. A D gene is named only where the DNA matches it firmly. Some rows have no size entry. The others give once, few or many, or a class for an expanded clone.

D gene,J gene,V gene,clone size,CDR3 protein,CDR3 DNA
NA,TRBJ2-3,TRBV7-9,NA,CASSLAVAVTDTQYF,TGTGCCAGCAGCTTAGCAGTGGCAGTGACTGATACGCAGTATTTT
TRBD2,TRBJ2-3,TRBV2,NA,CASSYTSGFTDTQYF,TGTGCCAGCAGTTATACTAGCGGATTCACAGATACGCAGTATTTT
NA,TRBJ2-1,TRBV5-4,NA,CASSLGQGMDNEQFF,TGTGCCAGCAGCTTGGGGCAGGGGATGGACAATGAGCAGTTCTTC
TRBD2,TRBJ2-7,TRBV27,NA,CASSPQGLAGGYEQYF,TGTGCCAGCAGTCCACAAGGACTAGCGGGAGGATACGAGCAGTACTTC
NA,TRBJ2-3,TRBV6-6,NA,CASSYGGHTQYF,TGTGCCAGCAGTTATGGCGGCCATACGCAGTATTTT
NA,TRBJ2-1,TRBV9,NA,CASSVTLDPRDEQFF,TGTGCCAGCAGCGTAACACTAGACCCGAGGGATGAGCAGTTCTTC
TRBD2,TRBJ2-1,TRBV19,NA,CASSKPIAGGPGAYNEQFF,TGTGCCAGTAGTAAACCTATAGCGGGAGGGCCGGGCGCGTACAATGAGCAGTTCTTC
TRBD1,TRBJ1-5,TRBV19,NA,CASSIRTGDQPQHF,TGTGCCAGTAGTATACGGACAGGGGATCAGCCCCAGCATTTT
NA,TRBJ1-4,TRBV28,NA,CASRPVGGRGGPLTNEKLFF,TGTGCCAGCAGGCCTGTGGGGGGGCGGGGAGGACCCCTGACTAATGAAAAACTGTTTTTT
NA,TRBJ2-5,TRBV14,NA,CASSQRVSYQETQYF,TGTGCCAGCAGCCAACGAGTTTCGTACCAAGAGACCCAGTACTTC
NA,TRBJ2-2,TRBV10-2,NA,CASKQGNTGELFF,TGCGCCAGCAAACAGGGCAACACCGGGGAGCTGTTTTTT
NA,TRBJ1-2,TRBV6-1,NA,CASSEVKTVLIYGYTF,TGTGCCAGCAGTGAGGTTAAGACAGTGCTAATCTATGGCTACACCTTC
TRBD1,TRBJ2-7,TRBV29-1,NA,CSVGRAPGQGFSYEQYF,TGCAGCGTTGGAAGGGCCCCGGGACAGGGGTTCTCCTACGAGCAGTACTTC
NA,TRBJ1-2,TRBV28,NA,CASSSSGAGALDYGYTF,TGTGCCAGCAGTTCCAGTGGCGCTGGGGCTCTGGACTATGGCTACACCTTC
TRBD1,TRBJ2-7,TRBV5-4,NA,CASSPGTAIYEQYF,TGTGCCAGCAGCCCTGGGACAGCTATCTACGAGCAGTACTTC
TRBD1,TRBJ2-7,TRBV7-2,NA,CASSLPRDRVSYEQYF,TGTGCCAGCAGCCTCCCCCGGGACAGGGTTTCCTACGAGCAGTACTTC
NA,TRBJ2-2,TRBV5-6,NA,CASSLAPGTGELFF,TGTGCCAGCAGCTTGGCCCCGGGGACCGGGGAGCTGTTTTTT
NA,TRBJ1-3,TRBV15,NA,CATSGTEAGAVGLDTIYF,TGTGCCACCAGCGGGACCGAGGCAGGGGCGGTTGGTTTAGACACCATATATTTT
NA,TRBJ2-7,TRBV10-3,NA,CAISESYNWEQYF,TGTGCCATCAGTGAGTCCTATAATTGGGAGCAGTACTTC
TRBD1,TRBJ2-5,TRBV10-2,NA,CASSPGQGLQGTQYF,TGCGCCAGCAGCCCGGGACAGGGGCTTCAAGGGACCCAGTACTTC
TRBD2,TRBJ2-1,TRBV27,NA,CASSLLAGGDEQFF,TGTGCCAGCAGTTTACTAGCGGGAGGGGATGAGCAGTTCTTC
NA,TRBJ2-3,TRBV5-1,NA,CASGGERDTDTQYF,TGCGCCAGCGGAGGAGAACGAGATACAGATACGCAGTATTTT
NA,TRBJ1-4,TRBV18,NA,CASSPSIMTNEKLFF,TGTGCCAGCTCACCCAGTATCATGACTAATGAAAAACTGTTTTTT
NA,TRBJ2-1,TRBV29-1,NA,CSAPDGGGARDEQFF,TGCAGCGCCCCGGATGGAGGGGGGGCTAGGGATGAGCAGTTCTTC
NA,TRBJ1-5,TRBV18,NA,CASSATGSRPQHF,TGTGCCAGCTCAGCAACAGGGTCAAGGCCCCAGCATTTT
TRBD1,TRBJ2-2,TRBV7-6,NA,CASSEQGGNTGELFF,TGTGCCAGCAGCGAACAGGGGGGAAACACCGGGGAGCTGTTTTTT
TRBD2,TRBJ2-1,TRBV18,NA,CASSPALAGNYNEQFF,TGTGCCAGCTCACCAGCGCTAGCGGGAAACTACAATGAGCAGTTCTTC
NA,TRBJ1-2,TRBV9,NA,CASSVDGQTEYGYTF,TGTGCCAGCAGCGTGGATGGGCAGACCGAGTATGGCTACACCTTC
TRBD1,TRBJ1-5,TRBV2,NA,CAGGTAVNQPQHF,TGTGCCGGCGGGACAGCGGTCAATCAGCCCCAGCATTTT
TRBD2,TRBJ2-7,TRBV30,NA,CAWSPFGGGAGEQYF,TGTGCCTGGAGTCCCTTTGGCGGGGGGGCAGGGGAGCAGTACTTC
NA,TRBJ2-7,TRBV20-1,once,CSAEPYYEQYF,TGCAGTGCGGAGCCGTACTACGAGCAGTACTTC
NA,TRBJ2-7,TRBV12-5,once,CASALEGLPYEQYF,TGTGCTAGTGCCTTGGAGGGCCTTCCCTACGAGCAGTACTTC
TRBD1,TRBJ1-2,TRBV6-4,NA,CASSGQGAGDGYTF,TGTGCCAGCAGTGGACAGGGGGCTGGAGATGGCTACACCTTC
NA,TRBJ2-1,TRBV27,NA,CASSLFGGYPPNNEQFF,TGTGCCAGCAGTTTGTTTGGGGGCTATCCTCCTAACAATGAGCAGTTCTTC
TRBD1,TRBJ2-4,TRBV7-9,NA,CASSQRQGTGDIQYF,TGTGCCAGCAGCCAACGACAGGGTACCGGGGACATTCAGTACTTC
NA,TRBJ2-1,TRBV23-1,NA,CASSQFVREQPWAYNEQFF,TGCGCCAGCAGTCAATTTGTTCGGGAACAACCCTGGGCCTACAATGAGCAGTTCTTC
NA,TRBJ2-7,TRBV5-5,NA,CASSFGGAFSYEQYF,TGTGCCAGCAGCTTTGGGGGGGCCTTCTCCTACGAGCAGTACTTC
TRBD2,TRBJ2-7,TRBV6-5,NA,CASRPLAGSYEQYF,TGTGCCAGCAGGCCTCTAGCGGGATCCTACGAGCAGTACTTC
NA,TRBJ2-7,TRBV2,once,CASSGHLSYEQYF,TGTGCCAGCAGTGGACATCTCTCCTACGAGCAGTACTTC
TRBD1,TRBJ1-2,TRBV27,NA,CASSEDRVYGYTF,TGTGCCAGCAGTGAGGACAGGGTTTATGGCTACACCTTC
NA,TRBJ1-1,TRBV13,NA,CASSSLENSTEAFF,TGTGCCAGCAGCTCCTTAGAGAATTCCACTGAAGCTTTCTTT
TRBD1,TRBJ2-2,TRBV7-8,NA,CASSKDRGWPGELFF,TGTGCCAGCAGCAAAGACAGGGGATGGCCCGGGGAGCTGTTTTTT
NA,TRBJ1-2,TRBV11-3,NA,CASSLGLSEGGGYTF,TGTGCCAGCAGCTTAGGTCTCTCCGAAGGGGGTGGCTACACCTTC
NA,TRBJ2-7,TRBV21-1,NA,CASSKDEDCSYEQYF,TGTGCCAGCAGCAAAGACGAGGACTGTTCCTACGAGCAGTACTTC
NA,TRBJ2-2,TRBV10-3,NA,CAISESIRGSGELFF,TGTGCCATCAGTGAGTCGATTCGTGGGAGCGGGGAGCTGTTTTTT